A selection of T cell receptor beta chains follows, all from one sample in a study of identical twins' blood T cells. TCRdb re-called the 5' RACE reads with MiXCR, one entry per CDR3 protein. The sample yields a few hundred thousand distinct CDR3 sequences, about 28% seen once. Sequenced input: PBMCs. These receptor sequences come from a woman aged 18-55 years in good health. CDR3s include the opening cysteine and the closing phenylalanine or tryptophan. The order of the fields is CDR3 DNA, CDR3 protein, V gene, clone size, J gene, D gene. The D gene is left open where the match is weak. Some rows have no size entry. The others give once, few or many, or a class for an expanded clone.

cdr3_nt: TGTGCCAGCAGCTTACTGGGGTCGAGTATCTCTGGAAACACCATATATTTT
cdr3_aa: CASSLLGSSISGNTIYF
v_call: TRBV7-8
clone_size: -
j_call: TRBJ1-3
d_call: -

cdr3_nt: TGTGCCAGCAGCCGTGGGTTTGAAGCTTTCTTT
cdr3_aa: CASSRGFEAFF
v_call: TRBV12-3/TRBV12-4
clone_size: -
j_call: TRBJ1-1
d_call: -

cdr3_nt: TGCAGTGCTAGAGCTAGCGCGCAAGAGACCCAGTACTTC
cdr3_aa: CSARASAQETQYF
v_call: TRBV20-1
clone_size: few
j_call: TRBJ2-5
d_call: -

cdr3_nt: TGTGCCAGCAGCTCGGGGTGGGGTCGTACTGAAGCTTTCTTT
cdr3_aa: CASSSGWGRTEAFF
v_call: TRBV5-6
clone_size: -
j_call: TRBJ1-1
d_call: -

cdr3_nt: TGTGCCAGCAGTGAACTACGGCGGGGAGGCTATGGCTACACCTTC
cdr3_aa: CASSELRRGGYGYTF
v_call: TRBV2
clone_size: few
j_call: TRBJ1-2
d_call: -

cdr3_nt: TGCAGCGTTGAAGGGGGCAGGGGGAGCACTGAAGCTTTCTTT
cdr3_aa: CSVEGGRGSTEAFF
v_call: TRBV29-1
clone_size: many
j_call: TRBJ1-1
d_call: TRBD1

cdr3_nt: TGCAGTGCTAGAGGAGGCAGCCAGAACACTGAAGCTTTCTTT
cdr3_aa: CSARGGSQNTEAFF
v_call: TRBV20-1
clone_size: few
j_call: TRBJ1-1
d_call: -

cdr3_nt: TGCAGCGTTGAAGCCACTTCCTACGAGCAGTACTTC
cdr3_aa: CSVEATSYEQYF
v_call: TRBV29-1
clone_size: many
j_call: TRBJ2-7
d_call: -

cdr3_nt: TGTGCCAGCAGTCCGGTTGCCGAAACCGGGACATCCTATGGCTACACCTTC
cdr3_aa: CASSPVAETGTSYGYTF
v_call: TRBV27
clone_size: -
j_call: TRBJ1-2
d_call: -

cdr3_nt: TGCAAAGCCCAGGGAAGCAATCAGCCCCAGCATTTT
cdr3_aa: CKAQGSNQPQHF
v_call: TRBV20-1
clone_size: -
j_call: TRBJ1-5
d_call: -

cdr3_nt: TGTGCCATCAGCCTCCAGACAGAGGGGGACAATGAGCAGTTCTTC
cdr3_aa: CAISLQTEGDNEQFF
v_call: TRBV10-3
clone_size: few
j_call: TRBJ2-1
d_call: -

cdr3_nt: TGCAGTGCTAGAGGGGGGAACACTGAAGCTTTCTTT
cdr3_aa: CSARGGNTEAFF
v_call: TRBV20-1
clone_size: many
j_call: TRBJ1-1
d_call: -

cdr3_nt: TGTGCCAGCGGCAAACCGGGACAGGTCATTGGGAACACCGGGGAGCTGTTTTTT
cdr3_aa: CASGKPGQVIGNTGELFF
v_call: TRBV7-7
clone_size: once
j_call: TRBJ2-2
d_call: TRBD1

cdr3_nt: TGTGCCAGCAGCGTAGCATCCCATGGAGGCTACACCTTC
cdr3_aa: CASSVASHGGYTF
v_call: TRBV9
clone_size: few
j_call: TRBJ1-2
d_call: -

cdr3_nt: TGCGCCAGCAGCTTAGCGGGAGTCTACTACAATGAGCAGTTCTTC
cdr3_aa: CASSLAGVYYNEQFF
v_call: TRBV5-1
clone_size: -
j_call: TRBJ2-1
d_call: TRBD2

cdr3_nt: TGCAGTGCTAGGGTCCGCCGGACTATTAACTATGGCTACACCTTC
cdr3_aa: CSARVRRTINYGYTF
v_call: TRBV20-1
clone_size: few
j_call: TRBJ1-2
d_call: -

cdr3_nt: TGTGCCAGCAACGTCGAAACGACTGAAGATACGCAGTATTTT
cdr3_aa: CASNVETTEDTQYF
v_call: TRBV9
clone_size: once
j_call: TRBJ2-3
d_call: -

cdr3_nt: TGTGCCAGCAGCGGGACGGACGGCTACACCTTC
cdr3_aa: CASSGTDGYTF
v_call: TRBV9
clone_size: many
j_call: TRBJ1-2
d_call: -

cdr3_nt: TGTGCCAGCAGCGGGACAACCACTGAAGCTTTCTTT
cdr3_aa: CASSGTTTEAFF
v_call: TRBV7-9
clone_size: -
j_call: TRBJ1-1
d_call: -

cdr3_nt: TGTGCCAGCTCACAAACCTTATCTGGGAACACTGAAGCTTTCTTT
cdr3_aa: CASSQTLSGNTEAFF
v_call: TRBV18
clone_size: -
j_call: TRBJ1-1
d_call: -

cdr3_nt: TGTGCCAGTAGTATATCTCGGCGAATTGCCAATAGCAATCAGCCCCAGCATTTT
cdr3_aa: CASSISRRIANSNQPQHF
v_call: TRBV19
clone_size: few
j_call: TRBJ1-5
d_call: -

cdr3_nt: TGTGCCAGTAGTATGGGGCGGGGGGTCTCCTACGAGCAGTACTTC
cdr3_aa: CASSMGRGVSYEQYF
v_call: TRBV19
clone_size: -
j_call: TRBJ2-7
d_call: TRBD2

cdr3_nt: TGTGCCATCAGATGGGACAGGGACTCACCCCTCCACTTT
cdr3_aa: CAIRWDRDSPLHF
v_call: TRBV10-3
clone_size: -
j_call: TRBJ1-6
d_call: TRBD1

cdr3_nt: TGTGCCAGCAGCTACCAACGTCGGGGGGCCTCCTACGAGCAGTACTTC
cdr3_aa: CASSYQRRGASYEQYF
v_call: TRBV7-8
clone_size: few
j_call: TRBJ2-7
d_call: -

cdr3_nt: TGTGCCAGCAGGAGGGCAGTACAAGAGACCCAGTACTTC
cdr3_aa: CASRRAVQETQYF
v_call: TRBV27
clone_size: many
j_call: TRBJ2-5
d_call: -

cdr3_nt: TGCAGCGTTGGCCGCTCCACCGGGGAGCTGTTTTTT
cdr3_aa: CSVGRSTGELFF
v_call: TRBV29-1
clone_size: -
j_call: TRBJ2-2
d_call: -

cdr3_nt: TGCAGGGGAGCGGTTGGAGATACGCAGTATTTT
cdr3_aa: CRGAVGDTQYF
v_call: TRBV29-1
clone_size: few
j_call: TRBJ2-3
d_call: -

cdr3_nt: TGTGCCACTAGGACAGGGACCCGAGGGACAGATACGCAGTATTTT
cdr3_aa: CATRTGTRGTDTQYF
v_call: TRBV15
clone_size: -
j_call: TRBJ2-3
d_call: TRBD1

cdr3_nt: TGTGCCAGCAGAACGAGTCACGAAAAACTGTTTTTT
cdr3_aa: CASRTSHEKLFF
v_call: TRBV14
clone_size: -
j_call: TRBJ1-4
d_call: -

cdr3_nt: TGTGCCAGCAGCCAGGGACAGGCTATCTCCTACAATGAGCAGTTCTTC
cdr3_aa: CASSQGQAISYNEQFF
v_call: TRBV5-5
clone_size: -
j_call: TRBJ2-1
d_call: TRBD1

cdr3_nt: TGTGCCAGCAGTCCGCCGGGAGATATAATCCACGAGCAGTACTTC
cdr3_aa: CASSPPGDIIHEQYF
v_call: TRBV2
clone_size: few
j_call: TRBJ2-7
d_call: -

cdr3_nt: TGTGCCAGCAGCTTCGCGGAAAGCTCCTACGAGCAGTACTTC
cdr3_aa: CASSFAESSYEQYF
v_call: TRBV7-6
clone_size: few
j_call: TRBJ2-7
d_call: -

cdr3_nt: TGCAGCGTTGGGGGGAGTCCGGCAGTACCATTGAATGGCTACACCTTC
cdr3_aa: CSVGGSPAVPLNGYTF
v_call: TRBV29-1
clone_size: many
j_call: TRBJ1-2
d_call: -

cdr3_nt: TGCGCCAGCAGCTTCGGAGTAAATCAGCCCCAGCATTTT
cdr3_aa: CASSFGVNQPQHF
v_call: TRBV5-1
clone_size: many
j_call: TRBJ1-5
d_call: -

cdr3_nt: TGCAGCGTTAGGACAGGGGTCCCAGATACGCAGTATTTT
cdr3_aa: CSVRTGVPDTQYF
v_call: TRBV29-1
clone_size: -
j_call: TRBJ2-3
d_call: TRBD1

cdr3_nt: TGCGCCATCAGCCTTCCCGATGAGCAGTTCTTC
cdr3_aa: CAISLPDEQFF
v_call: TRBV23-1
clone_size: -
j_call: TRBJ2-1
d_call: -

cdr3_nt: TGCAGTGCTTACCACCGGTTTTCTGATCAGCCCCAGCATTTT
cdr3_aa: CSAYHRFSDQPQHF
v_call: TRBV20-1
clone_size: -
j_call: TRBJ1-5
d_call: -

cdr3_nt: TGTGCCAGCAGCCAAGATCGATGGCCGTACGGGGAGCTGTTTTTT
cdr3_aa: CASSQDRWPYGELFF
v_call: TRBV14
clone_size: -
j_call: TRBJ2-2
d_call: -

cdr3_nt: TGTGCCAGCAGTTTTACAGGGAACTATGGCTACACCTTC
cdr3_aa: CASSFTGNYGYTF
v_call: TRBV12-3/TRBV12-4
clone_size: many
j_call: TRBJ1-2
d_call: -

cdr3_nt: TGCAGCGCTAGACCAACCAGGGGTGTACCTGAAGCTTTCTTT
cdr3_aa: CSARPTRGVPEAFF
v_call: TRBV20-1
clone_size: -
j_call: TRBJ1-1
d_call: -

cdr3_nt: TGCAGTGCTCGGGACTTAGCGTACACCGGGGAGCTGTTTTTT
cdr3_aa: CSARDLAYTGELFF
v_call: TRBV20-1
clone_size: many
j_call: TRBJ2-2
d_call: -